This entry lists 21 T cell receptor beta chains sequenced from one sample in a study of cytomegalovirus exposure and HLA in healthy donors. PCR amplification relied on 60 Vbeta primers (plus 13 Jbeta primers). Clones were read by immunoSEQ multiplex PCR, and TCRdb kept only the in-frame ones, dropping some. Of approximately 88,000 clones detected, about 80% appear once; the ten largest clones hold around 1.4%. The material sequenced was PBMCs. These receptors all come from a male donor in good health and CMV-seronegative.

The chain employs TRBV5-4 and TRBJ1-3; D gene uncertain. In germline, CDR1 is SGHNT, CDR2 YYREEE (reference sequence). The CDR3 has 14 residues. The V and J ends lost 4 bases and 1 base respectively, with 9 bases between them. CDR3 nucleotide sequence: TGTGCCAGCAGCCCTGCGTTGTCTGGAAACACCATATATTTT. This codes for CASSPALSGNTIYF.

CDR3 DNA: TGTGCCAGCAGCGCCGGTGTACAGGGCCCGAACACTGAAGCTTTCTTT. Its protein is CASSAGVQGPNTEAFF. The gene calls are TRBV9 and TRBJ1-1; a possible D gene is TRBD1 (6 bases). This CDR3 is built from 16 residues. V was shortened by 3 bases and J by 1 base, with 16 bases between the two germline ends. CDR1 is SGDLS, CDR2 YYNGEE, per germline.

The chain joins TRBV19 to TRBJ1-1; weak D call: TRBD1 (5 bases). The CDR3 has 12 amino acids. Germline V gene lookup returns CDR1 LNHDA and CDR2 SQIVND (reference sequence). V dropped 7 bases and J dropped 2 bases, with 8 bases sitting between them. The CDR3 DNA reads TGTGCCAGTAAAAGGGGTAACACTGAAGCTTTCTTT. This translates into CASKRGNTEAFF.

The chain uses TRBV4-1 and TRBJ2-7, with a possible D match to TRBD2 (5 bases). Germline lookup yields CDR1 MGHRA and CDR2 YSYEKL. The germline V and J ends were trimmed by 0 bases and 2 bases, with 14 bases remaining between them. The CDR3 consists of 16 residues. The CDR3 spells CASSQDHARATYEQYF. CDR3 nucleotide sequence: TGCGCCAGCAGCCAAGATCACGCGAGGGCGACCTACGAGCAGTACTTC.

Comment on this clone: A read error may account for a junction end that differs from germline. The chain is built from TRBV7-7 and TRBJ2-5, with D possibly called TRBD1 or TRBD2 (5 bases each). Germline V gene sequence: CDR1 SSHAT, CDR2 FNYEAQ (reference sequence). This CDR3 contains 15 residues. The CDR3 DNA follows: TGTGCTAGCAGCTTAGCGTGGGGCGGAGAGGAGACCCAGTACTTC. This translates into CASSLAWGGEETQYF.

The CDR3 sequence: CASRSTDRVNIQYF. The CDR3 DNA reads as TGTGCCAGCAGGTCCACAGACAGGGTCAACATTCAGTACTTC. V is TRBV28 and J is TRBJ2-4, with TRBD1 matching over 7 bases. V shed 6 bases, J shed 7 bases, and the junction held 9 bases outside the gene matches. Germline CDR1 MDHEN, CDR2 SYDVKM. This CDR3 is 14 amino acids long.

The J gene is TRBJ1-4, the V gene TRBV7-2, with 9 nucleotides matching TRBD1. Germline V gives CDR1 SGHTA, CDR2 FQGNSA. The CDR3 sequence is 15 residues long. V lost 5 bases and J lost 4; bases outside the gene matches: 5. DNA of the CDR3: TGTGCCAGCAGCCTACAGGGGGCCGGTAATGAAAAACTGTTTTTT. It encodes CASSLQGAGNEKLFF.

As DNA, the CDR3 is TGTGCCAGCAGTCTCATCCGGGAGAAGTATAGAGAAAAACTGTTTTTT. Translation: CASSLIREKYREKLFF. The V and J genes are TRBV28 and TRBJ1-4; no firm D call. This CDR3 region has 16 residues. V lost 5 bases and J lost 8, with 21 bases in between. Germline values: CDR1 MDHEN, CDR2 SYDVKM.

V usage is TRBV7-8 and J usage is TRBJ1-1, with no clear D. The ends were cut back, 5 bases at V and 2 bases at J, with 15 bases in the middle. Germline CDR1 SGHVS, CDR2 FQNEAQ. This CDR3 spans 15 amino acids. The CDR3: CASSPAISRNTEAFF. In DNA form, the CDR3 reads TGTGCCAGCAGCCCTGCGATTTCACGAAACACTGAAGCTTTCTTT.

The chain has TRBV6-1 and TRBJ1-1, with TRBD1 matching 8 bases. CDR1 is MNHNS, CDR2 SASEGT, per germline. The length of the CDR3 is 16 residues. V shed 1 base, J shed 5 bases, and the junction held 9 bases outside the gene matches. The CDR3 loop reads CASSEVGRGRWTEAFF. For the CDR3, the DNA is TGTGCCAGCAGTGAAGTTGGCAGGGGGCGATGGACTGAAGCTTTCTTT.

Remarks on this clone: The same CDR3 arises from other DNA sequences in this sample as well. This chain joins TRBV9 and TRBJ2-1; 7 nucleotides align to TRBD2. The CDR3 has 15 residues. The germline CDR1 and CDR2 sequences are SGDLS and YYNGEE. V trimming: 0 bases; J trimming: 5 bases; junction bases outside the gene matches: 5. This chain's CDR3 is CASSVAQRGDNEQFF. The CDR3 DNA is TGTGCCAGCAGCGTAGCCCAGCGGGGTGACAATGAGCAGTTCTTC.

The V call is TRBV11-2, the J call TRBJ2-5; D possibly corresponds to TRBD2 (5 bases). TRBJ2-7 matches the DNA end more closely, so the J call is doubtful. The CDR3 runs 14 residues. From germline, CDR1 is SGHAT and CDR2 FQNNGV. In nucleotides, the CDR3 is TGTGCCAGCAGCTATACCGGGATCTCCTACGAGCAGTACTTC. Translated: CASSYTGISYEQYF.

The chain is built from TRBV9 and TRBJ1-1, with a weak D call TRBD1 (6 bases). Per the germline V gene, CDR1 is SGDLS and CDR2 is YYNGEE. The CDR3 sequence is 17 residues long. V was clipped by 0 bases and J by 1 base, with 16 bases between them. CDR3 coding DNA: TGTGCCAGCAGCGTAGATCCGGGACATGGAGGGAACACTGAAGCTTTCTTT. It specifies CASSVDPGHGGNTEAFF.

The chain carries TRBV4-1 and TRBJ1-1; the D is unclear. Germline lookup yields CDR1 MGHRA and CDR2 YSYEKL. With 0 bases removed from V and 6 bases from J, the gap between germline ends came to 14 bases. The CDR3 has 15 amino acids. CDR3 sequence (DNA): TGCGCCAGCAGCCAAGATCTGGAGCCCATACCTGAAGCTTTCTTT. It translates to CASSQDLEPIPEAFF.

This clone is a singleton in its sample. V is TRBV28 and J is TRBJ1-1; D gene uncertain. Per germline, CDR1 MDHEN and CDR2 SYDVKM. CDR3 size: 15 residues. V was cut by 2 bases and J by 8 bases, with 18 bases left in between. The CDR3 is CASSLRRSGGWEAFF. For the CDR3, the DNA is TGTGCCAGCAGTTTAAGGAGATCTGGAGGATGGGAAGCTTTCTTT.

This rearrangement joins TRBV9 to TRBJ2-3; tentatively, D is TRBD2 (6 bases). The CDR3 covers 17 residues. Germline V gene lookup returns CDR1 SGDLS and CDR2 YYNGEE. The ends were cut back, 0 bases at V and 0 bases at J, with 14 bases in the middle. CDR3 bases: TGTGCCAGCAGCGTAGTGGGGCTAGCGATGAGCACAGATACGCAGTATTTT. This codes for CASSVVGLAMSTDTQYF. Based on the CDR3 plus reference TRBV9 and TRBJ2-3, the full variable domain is DSGVTQTPKHLITATGQRVTLRCSPRSGDLSVYWYQQSLDQGLQFLIQYYNGEERAKGNILERFSAQQFPDLHSELNLSSLELGDSALYFCASSVVGLAMSTDTQYFGPGTRLTVL.

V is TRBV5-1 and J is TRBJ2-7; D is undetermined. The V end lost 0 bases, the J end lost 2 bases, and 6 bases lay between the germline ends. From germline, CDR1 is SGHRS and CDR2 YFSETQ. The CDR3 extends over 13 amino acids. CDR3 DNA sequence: TGCGCCAGCAGCTTGGACACAACCTACGAGCAGTACTTC. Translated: CASSLDTTYEQYF.

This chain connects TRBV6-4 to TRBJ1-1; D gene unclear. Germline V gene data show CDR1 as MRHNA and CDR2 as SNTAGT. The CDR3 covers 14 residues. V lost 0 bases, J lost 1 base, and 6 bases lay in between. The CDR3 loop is CASSDSPGNTEAFF. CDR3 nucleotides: TGTGCCAGCAGTGACTCCCCGGGGAACACTGAAGCTTTCTTT.

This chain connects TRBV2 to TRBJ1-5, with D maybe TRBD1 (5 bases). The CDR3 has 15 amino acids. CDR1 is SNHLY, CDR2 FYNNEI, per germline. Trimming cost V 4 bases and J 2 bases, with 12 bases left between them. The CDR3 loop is CASSVRQTGNQPQHF. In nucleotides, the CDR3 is TGTGCCAGCAGTGTGAGACAGACGGGCAATCAGCCCCAGCATTTT.

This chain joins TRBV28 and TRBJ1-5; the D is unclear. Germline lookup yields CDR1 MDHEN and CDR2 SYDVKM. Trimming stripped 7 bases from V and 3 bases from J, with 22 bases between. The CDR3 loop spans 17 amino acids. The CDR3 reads CASTSASLGYNNQPQHF. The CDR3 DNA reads TGTGCCAGCACCTCGGCCTCCCTGGGCTATAACAATCAGCCCCAGCATTTT.

CDR3 residues: CASSLTGNYGYTF. CDR3 nucleotides: TGTGCCAGCAGCTTAACAGGCAACTATGGCTACACCTTC. The gene calls are TRBV13 and TRBJ1-2; the D gene is possibly TRBD1 (5 bases). V was cut by 2 bases and J by 2 bases, with 6 bases left in between. Per the germline V gene, CDR1 is PRHDT and CDR2 is FYEKMQ (reference sequence). The CDR3 is 13 residues long.